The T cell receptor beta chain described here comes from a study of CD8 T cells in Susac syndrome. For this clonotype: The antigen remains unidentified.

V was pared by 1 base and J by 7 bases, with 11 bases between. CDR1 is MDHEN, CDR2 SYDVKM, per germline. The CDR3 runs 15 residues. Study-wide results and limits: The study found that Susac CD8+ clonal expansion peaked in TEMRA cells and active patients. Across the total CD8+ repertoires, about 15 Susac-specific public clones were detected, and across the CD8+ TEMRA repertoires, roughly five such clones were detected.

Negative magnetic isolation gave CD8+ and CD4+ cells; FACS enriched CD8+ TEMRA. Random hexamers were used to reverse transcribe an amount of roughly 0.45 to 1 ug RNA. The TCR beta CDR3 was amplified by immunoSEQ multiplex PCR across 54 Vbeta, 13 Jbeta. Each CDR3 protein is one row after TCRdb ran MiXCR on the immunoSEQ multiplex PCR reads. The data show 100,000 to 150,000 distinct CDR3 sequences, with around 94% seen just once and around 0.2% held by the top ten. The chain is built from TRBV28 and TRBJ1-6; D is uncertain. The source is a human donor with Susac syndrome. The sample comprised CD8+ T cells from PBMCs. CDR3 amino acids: CASSLFVVENSPLHF. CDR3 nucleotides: TGTGCCAGCAGTTTATTCGTGGTGGAAAATTCACCCCTCCACTTT. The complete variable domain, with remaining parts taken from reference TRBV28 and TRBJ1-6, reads DVKVTQSSRYLVKRTGEKVFLECVQDMDHENMFWYRQDPGLGLRLIYFSYDVKMKEKGDIPEGYSVSREKKERFSLILESASTNQTSMYLCASSLFVVENSPLHFGNGTRLTVT.